This section outlines one T cell receptor (beta chain) sequence together with its context. Measured with immunoSEQ multiplex PCR; TCRdb has only the in-frame clones, and not every one. The data hold about 2.1 million clones, with 80% to 95% observed a single time. This CDR3 has 15 amino acids. The germline gives CDR1 MGHDK, CDR2 SYGVNS. V shed 1 base and J shed 3 bases, with 9 bases lying between them. The sample originates from a study of shared clonotypes between healthy human individuals. CD45RO-negative CD8 cells positively selected for CCR7 made up the naive population, which excluded terminally differentiated effector memory CD45RA+ cells.

This chain links TRBV25-1 with TRBJ2-2, with D perhaps being TRBD1 or TRBD2 (5 bases each). Specimen: naive CD8+ T cells from PBMCs. This TCR was sampled from a man younger than 35 in good health. Some clones in this sample may be carry-over from other donors' samples. The DNA for the CDR3 is TGTGCCAGCAGTGAATGGGGGTCCGACACCGGGGAGCTGTTTTTT. Its protein product is CASSEWGSDTGELFF.